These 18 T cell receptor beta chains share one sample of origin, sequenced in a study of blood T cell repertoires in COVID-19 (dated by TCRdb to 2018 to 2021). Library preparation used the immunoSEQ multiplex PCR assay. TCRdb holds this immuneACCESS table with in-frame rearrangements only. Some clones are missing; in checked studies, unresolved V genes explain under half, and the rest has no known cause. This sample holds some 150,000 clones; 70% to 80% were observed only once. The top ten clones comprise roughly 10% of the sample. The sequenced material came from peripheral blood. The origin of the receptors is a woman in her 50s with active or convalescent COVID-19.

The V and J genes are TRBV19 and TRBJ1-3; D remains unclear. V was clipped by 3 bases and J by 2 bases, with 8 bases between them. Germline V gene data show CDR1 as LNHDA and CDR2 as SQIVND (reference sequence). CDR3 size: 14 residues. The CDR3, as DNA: TGTGCCAGTAGTATCGGAGGTCCTGGAAACACCATATATTTT. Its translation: CASSIGGPGNTIYF.

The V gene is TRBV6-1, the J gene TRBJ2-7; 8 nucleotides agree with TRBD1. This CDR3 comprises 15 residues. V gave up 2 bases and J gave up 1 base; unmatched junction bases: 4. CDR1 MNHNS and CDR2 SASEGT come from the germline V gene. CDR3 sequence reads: CASSELGQVSYEQYF. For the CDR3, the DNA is TGTGCCAGCAGTGAACTGGGACAGGTATCCTACGAGCAGTACTTC.

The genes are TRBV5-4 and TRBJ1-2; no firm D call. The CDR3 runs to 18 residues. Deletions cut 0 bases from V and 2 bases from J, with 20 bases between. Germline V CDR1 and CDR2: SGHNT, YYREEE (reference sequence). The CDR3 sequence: CASSLGGQRAGLNYGYTF. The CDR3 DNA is TGTGCCAGCAGCTTGGGAGGGCAAAGAGCGGGCCTCAACTATGGCTACACCTTC. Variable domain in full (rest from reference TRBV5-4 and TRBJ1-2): ETGVTQSPTHLIKTRGQQVTLRCSSQSGHNTVSWYQQALGQGPQFIFQYYREEENGRGNFPPRFSGLQFPNYSSELNVNALELDDSALYLCASSLGGQRAGLNYGYTFGSGTRLTVV.

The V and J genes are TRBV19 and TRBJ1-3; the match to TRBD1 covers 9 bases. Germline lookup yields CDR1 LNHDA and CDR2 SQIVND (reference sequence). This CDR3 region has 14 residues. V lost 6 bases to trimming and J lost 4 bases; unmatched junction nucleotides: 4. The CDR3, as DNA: TGTGCCAGTAGACATACAGGGGGCGGAAACACCATATATTTT. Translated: CASRHTGGGNTIYF.

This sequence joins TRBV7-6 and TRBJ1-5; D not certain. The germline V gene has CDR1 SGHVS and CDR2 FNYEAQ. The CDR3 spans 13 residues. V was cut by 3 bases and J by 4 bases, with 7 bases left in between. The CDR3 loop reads CASSFRGNQPQHF. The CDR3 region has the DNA TGTGCCAGCAGCTTTAGAGGGAATCAGCCCCAGCATTTT.

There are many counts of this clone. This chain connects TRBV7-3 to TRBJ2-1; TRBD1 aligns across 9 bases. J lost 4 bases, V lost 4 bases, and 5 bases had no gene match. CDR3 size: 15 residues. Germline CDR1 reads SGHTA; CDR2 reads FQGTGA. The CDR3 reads CASSSEGQGYNEQFF. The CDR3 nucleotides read TGTGCCAGCAGCTCCGAGGGACAGGGTTACAATGAGCAGTTCTTC.

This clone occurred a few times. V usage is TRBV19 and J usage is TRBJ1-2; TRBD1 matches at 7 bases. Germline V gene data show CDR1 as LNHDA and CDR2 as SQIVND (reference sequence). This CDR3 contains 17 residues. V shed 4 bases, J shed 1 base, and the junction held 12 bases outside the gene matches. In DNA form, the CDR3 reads TGTGCCAGTAGTACTCAAAGACAGGGAAACCGTAACTATGGCTACACCTTC. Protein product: CASSTQRQGNRNYGYTF.

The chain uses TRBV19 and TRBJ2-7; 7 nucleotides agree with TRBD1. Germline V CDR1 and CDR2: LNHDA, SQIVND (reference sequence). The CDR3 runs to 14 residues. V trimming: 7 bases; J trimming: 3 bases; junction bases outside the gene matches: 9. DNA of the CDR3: TGTGCCAGTACAAAAAGGACAGGCGACTACGAGCAGTACTTC. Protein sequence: CASTKRTGDYEQYF.

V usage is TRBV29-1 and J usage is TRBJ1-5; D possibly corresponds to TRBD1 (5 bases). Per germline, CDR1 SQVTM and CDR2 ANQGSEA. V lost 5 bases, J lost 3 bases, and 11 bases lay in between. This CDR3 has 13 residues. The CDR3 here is CSVTDSYNQPQHF. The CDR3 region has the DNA TGCAGCGTTACCGACAGCTACAATCAGCCCCAGCATTTT.

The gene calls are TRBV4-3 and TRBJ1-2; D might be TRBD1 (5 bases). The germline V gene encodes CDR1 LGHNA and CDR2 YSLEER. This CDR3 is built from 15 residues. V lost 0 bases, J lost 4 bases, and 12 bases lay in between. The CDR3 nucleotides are TGCGCCAGCAGCCAAGATCCTAAAGGGGTCTATGGCTACACCTTC. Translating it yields CASSQDPKGVYGYTF.

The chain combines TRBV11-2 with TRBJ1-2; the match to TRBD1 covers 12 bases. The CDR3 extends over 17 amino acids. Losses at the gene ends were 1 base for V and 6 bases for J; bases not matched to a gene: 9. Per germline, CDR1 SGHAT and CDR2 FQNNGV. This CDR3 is CASSLVGGTGGKDGYTF. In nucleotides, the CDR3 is TGTGCCAGCAGCTTAGTAGGGGGGACAGGGGGCAAGGATGGCTACACCTTC. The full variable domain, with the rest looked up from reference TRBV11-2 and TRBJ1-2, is EAGVAQSPRYKIIEKRQSVAFWCNPISGHATLYWYQQILGQGPKLLIQFQNNGVVDDSQLPKDRFSAERLKGVDSTLKIQPAKLEDSAVYLCASSLVGGTGGKDGYTFGSGTRLTVV.

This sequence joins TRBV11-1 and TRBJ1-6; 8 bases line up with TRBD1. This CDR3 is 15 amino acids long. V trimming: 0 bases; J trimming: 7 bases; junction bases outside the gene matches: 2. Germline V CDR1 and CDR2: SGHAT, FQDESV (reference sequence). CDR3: CASSLATGANSPLHF. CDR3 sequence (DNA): TGTGCCAGCAGCTTAGCGACAGGGGCAAATTCACCCCTCCACTTT.

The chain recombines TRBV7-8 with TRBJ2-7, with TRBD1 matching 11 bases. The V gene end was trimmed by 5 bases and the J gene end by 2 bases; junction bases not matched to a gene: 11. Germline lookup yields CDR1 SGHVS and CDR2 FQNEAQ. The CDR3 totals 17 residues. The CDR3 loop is CASSPQVPGQGAYEQYF. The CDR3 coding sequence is TGTGCCAGCAGCCCCCAGGTTCCGGGACAGGGGGCCTACGAGCAGTACTTC. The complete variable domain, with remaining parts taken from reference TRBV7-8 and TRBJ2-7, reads GAGVSQSPRYKVAKRGQDVALRCDPISGHVSLFWYQQALGQGPEFLTYFQNEAQLDKSGLPSDRFFAERPEGSVSTLKIQRTQQEDSAVYLCASSPQVPGQGAYEQYFGPGTRLTVT.

The CDR3 DNA reads TGTGCCAGCAGTCAGCCGGGACTCCTGCGGAATGAGCAGTTCTTC. This codes for CASSQPGLLRNEQFF. The V call is TRBV6-6, the J call TRBJ2-1, with D possibly matching TRBD2 (6 bases). Germline CDR1 and CDR2: MNHNY and SVGAGI (reference sequence). V was cut by 5 bases and J by 7 bases, with 18 bases left in between. The CDR3 runs 15 residues.

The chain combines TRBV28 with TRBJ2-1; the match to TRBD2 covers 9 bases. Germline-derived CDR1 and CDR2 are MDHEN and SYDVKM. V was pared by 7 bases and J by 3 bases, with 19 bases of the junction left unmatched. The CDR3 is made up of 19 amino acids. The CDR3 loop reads CASTLRIYSTSGDYNEQFF. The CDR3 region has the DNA TGTGCCAGCACCCTAAGAATCTATTCGACTAGCGGAGACTACAATGAGCAGTTCTTC.

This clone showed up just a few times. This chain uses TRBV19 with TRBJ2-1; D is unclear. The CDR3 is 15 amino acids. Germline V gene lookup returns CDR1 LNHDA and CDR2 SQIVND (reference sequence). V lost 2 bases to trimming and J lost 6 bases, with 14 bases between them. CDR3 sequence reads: CASSINGLIRNEQFF. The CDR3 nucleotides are TGTGCCAGTAGTATAAACGGGTTAATTCGCAATGAGCAGTTCTTC.

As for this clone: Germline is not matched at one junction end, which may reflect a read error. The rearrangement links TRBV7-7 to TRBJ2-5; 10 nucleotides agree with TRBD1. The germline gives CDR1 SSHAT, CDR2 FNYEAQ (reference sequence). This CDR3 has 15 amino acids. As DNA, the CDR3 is TGTGCTAGCAGCTCCCGGGACAGGGGCATGGAGACCCAGTACTTC. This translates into CASSSRDRGMETQYF.

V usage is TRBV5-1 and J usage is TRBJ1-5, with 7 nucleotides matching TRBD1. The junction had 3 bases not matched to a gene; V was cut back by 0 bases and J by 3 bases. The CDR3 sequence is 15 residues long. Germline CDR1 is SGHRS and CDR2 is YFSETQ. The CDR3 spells CASSLEGAFNQPQHF. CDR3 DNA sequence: TGCGCCAGCAGCTTGGAGGGGGCCTTCAATCAGCCCCAGCATTTT.